This TCR beta chain was captured in a study of blood T cell repertoires in COVID-19. This CDR3 spans 16 amino acids. Germline lookup yields CDR1 SQVTM and CDR2 ANQGSEA. The ends lost 2 bases at V and 5 bases at J; junction bases unmatched: 9. Clinical histories supplied by participants themselves formed the basis of cohort assignment. The protocol was immunoSEQ multiplex PCR, while the TCRdb copy is restricted to in-frame clones and leaves out a portion. This table holds about 370,000 clones, around 91% found once. The sequenced sample was PBMCs or T cells enriched from blood (not recorded which). This sequence was found in a man between 18 and 35 years old who had recovered from COVID-19. V is TRBV29-1 and J is TRBJ2-1, with 10 nucleotides matching TRBD2. The chain's CDR3 is CSVERAGTSVHNEQFF. The CDR3 DNA follows: TGCAGCGTTGAAAGGGCAGGGACTAGCGTACACAATGAGCAGTTCTTC.